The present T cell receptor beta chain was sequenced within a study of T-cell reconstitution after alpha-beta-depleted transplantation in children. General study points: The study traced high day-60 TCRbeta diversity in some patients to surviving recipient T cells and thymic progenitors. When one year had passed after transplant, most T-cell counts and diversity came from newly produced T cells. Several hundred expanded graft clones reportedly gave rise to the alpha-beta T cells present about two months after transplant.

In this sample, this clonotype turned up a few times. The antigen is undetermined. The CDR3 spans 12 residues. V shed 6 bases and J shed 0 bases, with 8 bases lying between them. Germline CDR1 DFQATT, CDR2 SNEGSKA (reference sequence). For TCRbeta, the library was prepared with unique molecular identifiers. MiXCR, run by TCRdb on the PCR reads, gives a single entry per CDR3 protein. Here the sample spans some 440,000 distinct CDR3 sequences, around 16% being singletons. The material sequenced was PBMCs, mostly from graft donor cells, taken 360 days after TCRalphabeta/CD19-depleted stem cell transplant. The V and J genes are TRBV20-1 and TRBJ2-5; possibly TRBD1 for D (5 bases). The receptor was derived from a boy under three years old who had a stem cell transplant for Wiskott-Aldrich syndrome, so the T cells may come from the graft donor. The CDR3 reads CSASGNQETQYF. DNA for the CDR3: TGCAGTGCGTCAGGGAACCAAGAGACCCAGTACTTC.